These 6 T cell receptor beta chains were sequenced from one sample in a study of cytomegalovirus exposure and HLA in healthy donors. The PCR ran on 60 Vbeta and 13 Jbeta primers. The protocol was immunoSEQ multiplex PCR, while the TCRdb copy is restricted to in-frame clones and leaves out a portion. The data hold roughly 72,000 clones, with around two thirds observed a single time. The sequencing sample was made of PBMCs. The receptor source for this set is a human donor in good health.

The V gene is TRBV7-2, the J gene TRBJ2-1; TRBD2 agrees at 8 bases. Germline CDR1 reads SGHTA; CDR2 reads FQGNSA. The trim removed 2 bases at V and 8 bases at J, leaving 8 bases unmatched. This CDR3 is 15 amino acids long. The CDR3 DNA is TGTGCCAGCAGCTTAACGGGAGGGCCGTGGGATGAGCAGTTCTTC. It yields the protein CASSLTGGPWDEQFF.

The sample holds a few counts of this clone. This chain uses TRBV10-3 with TRBJ2-1, with 7 positions matching TRBD2. Germline assignment: CDR1 ENHRY and CDR2 SYGVKD. J gave up 4 bases and V 6 bases, and 9 bases lay outside the gene matches. CDR3 length equals 15 residues. The CDR3 loop is CAIRTGTTTYNEQFF. In DNA form, the CDR3 reads TGTGCCATCAGGACCGGGACTACGACATACAATGAGCAGTTCTTC.

The chain combines TRBV10-2 with TRBJ2-1, with TRBD2 matching 16 bases. With 11 bases clipped from V and 9 bases from J, the junction kept 10 bases outside the gene matches. Germline V gene lookup returns CDR1 WSHSY and CDR2 SAAADI. The length of the CDR3 is 15 residues. The CDR3 DNA follows: TGCGCCGTTACCGGGACTAGCGGGAGGGAAGGTGAGCAGTTCTTC. This codes for CAVTGTSGREGEQFF.

The chain recombines TRBV7-9 with TRBJ2-7, with 10 bases aligning to TRBD1. Trimming took 5 bases from V and 0 from J; bases not matched to a gene: 4. The germline V gene has CDR1 SEHNR and CDR2 FQNEAQ (reference sequence). The CDR3 has 15 amino acids. The CDR3 loop is CASSRQGASSYEQYF. DNA for the CDR3: TGTGCCAGCAGCCGACAGGGGGCAAGCTCCTACGAGCAGTACTTC.

This rearrangement joins TRBV30 to TRBJ2-7; unclear D gene. The germline V gene has CDR1 GTSNPN and CDR2 SVGIG (reference sequence). CDR3 length: 16 residues. The ends were cut back, 3 bases at V and 3 bases at J, with 21 bases in the middle. The CDR3 DNA follows: TGTGCCTGGAGCGCACCCCTCCCTCTGGAGCTCTACGAGCAGTACTTC. Its protein is CAWSAPLPLELYEQYF.

V and J are TRBV5-1 and TRBJ2-3, with 9 bases fitting TRBD1. The V gene's germline CDR1 is SGHRS and CDR2 YFSETQ. V dropped 7 bases and J dropped 4; count of bases not matched to a gene: 10. The CDR3 loop spans 15 amino acids. This CDR3 is CASSTGTGSSDTQYF. CDR3 in DNA: TGCGCCAGCTCGACCGGGACAGGGAGCTCAGATACGCAGTATTTT.